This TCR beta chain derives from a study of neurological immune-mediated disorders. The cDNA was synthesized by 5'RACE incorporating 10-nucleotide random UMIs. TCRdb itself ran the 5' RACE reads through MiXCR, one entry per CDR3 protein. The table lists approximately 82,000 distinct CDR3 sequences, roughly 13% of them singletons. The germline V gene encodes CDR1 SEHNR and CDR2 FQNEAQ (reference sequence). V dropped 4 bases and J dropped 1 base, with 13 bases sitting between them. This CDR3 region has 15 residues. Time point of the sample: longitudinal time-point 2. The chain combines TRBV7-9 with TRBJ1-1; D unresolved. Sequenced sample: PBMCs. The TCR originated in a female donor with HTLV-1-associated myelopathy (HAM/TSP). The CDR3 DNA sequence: TGTGCCAGCAGCTCCGGCACGGGAAAGAACACTGAAGCTTTCTTT. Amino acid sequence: CASSSGTGKNTEAFF.